A selection of T cell receptor beta chains follows, all from one sample in a study of graft-versus-host responses after intestinal transplantation. Sequencing used immunoSEQ multiplex PCR; TCRdb keeps in-frame clones, though not all of them. The sample contains 85,000 to 100,000 clones, roughly nine tenths of which appear only once. No antigen is known for these receptors. The sample in question was unstimulated CD4+ T cells sorted from spleen or lymph node cells, obtained before intestinal transplant. The receptor set was obtained from a human donor who received an intestinal transplant. The CDR3 runs from the conserved cysteine through the conserved F or W. The D gene is left open where the match is weak. Not every row has a clone size; where given, it reads once, few, many or a size class.

CDR3 protein: CASSSRDRGLSEQYF; CDR3 DNA: TGTGCCAGCAGCTCCCGGGACAGGGGGCTGAGCGAGCAGTACTTC; D gene: TRBD1; clone size: NA; V gene: TRBV2; J gene: TRBJ2-7
CDR3 protein: CASREYYEQYF; CDR3 DNA: TGTGCCAGCAGGGAGTACTACGAGCAGTACTTC; D gene: NA; clone size: NA; V gene: TRBV6-1; J gene: TRBJ2-7
CDR3 protein: CASSYAGTQHSYEQYF; CDR3 DNA: TGTGCCAGCAGTTACGCCGGGACACAGCACTCCTACGAGCAGTACTTC; D gene: NA; clone size: NA; V gene: TRBV6-5; J gene: TRBJ2-7
CDR3 protein: CASSFPGDEQYF; CDR3 DNA: TGTGCCAGCAGTTTCCCCGGGGACGAGCAGTACTTC; D gene: NA; clone size: NA; V gene: TRBV28; J gene: TRBJ2-7
CDR3 protein: CASSFRTGQETQYF; CDR3 DNA: TGTGCCAGCAGCTTCAGGACAGGGCAAGAGACCCAGTACTTC; D gene: TRBD1; clone size: NA; V gene: TRBV7-8; J gene: TRBJ2-5
CDR3 protein: CASSVTGSLVHEQYF; CDR3 DNA: TGTGCCAGCAGCGTAACAGGTTCCCTCGTCCACGAGCAGTACTTC; D gene: NA; clone size: NA; V gene: TRBV9; J gene: TRBJ2-7
CDR3 protein: CASRRPGGYEQYF; CDR3 DNA: TGTGCCAGCAGGCGGCCAGGGGGCTACGAGCAGTACTTC; D gene: TRBD1; clone size: once; V gene: TRBV6-6; J gene: TRBJ2-7
CDR3 protein: CSVDASGKYNEQFF; CDR3 DNA: TGCAGCGTTGATGCTAGCGGAAAGTACAATGAGCAGTTCTTC; D gene: TRBD2; clone size: few; V gene: TRBV29-1; J gene: TRBJ2-1
CDR3 protein: CASTGFGGPRGPYGYTF; CDR3 DNA: TGCGCCAGCACCGGGTTTGGAGGTCCAAGAGGCCCCTATGGCTACACCTTC; D gene: NA; clone size: NA; V gene: TRBV4-1; J gene: TRBJ1-2
CDR3 protein: CASSQTTSGGYTDTQYF; CDR3 DNA: TGTGCCAGCAGCCAGACGACTAGCGGGGGATACACAGATACGCAGTATTTT; D gene: TRBD2; clone size: NA; V gene: TRBV4-2; J gene: TRBJ2-3
CDR3 protein: CASSEREFNTEAFF; CDR3 DNA: TGTGCCAGCAGCGAGAGGGAATTCAACACTGAAGCTTTCTTT; D gene: NA; clone size: NA; V gene: TRBV7-6; J gene: TRBJ1-1
CDR3 protein: CASSLRGGANEQFF; CDR3 DNA: TGTGCCAGCAGCTTGCGCGGGGGGGCGAATGAGCAGTTCTTC; D gene: TRBD2; clone size: NA; V gene: TRBV5-8; J gene: TRBJ2-1
CDR3 protein: CASSALSDTQYF; CDR3 DNA: TGTGCCAGCAGCGCCCTATCTGATACGCAGTATTTT; D gene: NA; clone size: NA; V gene: TRBV9; J gene: TRBJ2-3
CDR3 protein: CASSLSTDTQYF; CDR3 DNA: TGTGCCAGTAGTCTAAGCACAGATACGCAGTATTTT; D gene: NA; clone size: NA; V gene: TRBV19; J gene: TRBJ2-3
CDR3 protein: CASSQDVAGRTDTQYF; CDR3 DNA: TGCGCCAGCAGCCAAGATGTAGCAGGGAGGACAGATACGCAGTATTTT; D gene: NA; clone size: NA; V gene: TRBV4-3; J gene: TRBJ2-3
CDR3 protein: CSVDRTVTEAFF; CDR3 DNA: TGCAGCGTGGACAGGACCGTCACTGAAGCTTTCTTT; D gene: TRBD1; clone size: NA; V gene: TRBV29-1; J gene: TRBJ1-1
CDR3 protein: CASSLGTSGRAGNEQFF; CDR3 DNA: TGTGCCAGCAGTTTAGGGACTAGCGGGAGGGCCGGCAATGAGCAGTTCTTC; D gene: TRBD2; clone size: NA; V gene: TRBV28; J gene: TRBJ2-1
CDR3 protein: CASSLTGNSPLHF; CDR3 DNA: TGTGCCAGCAGTCTGACAGGGAATTCACCCCTCCACTTT; D gene: TRBD1; clone size: NA; V gene: TRBV2; J gene: TRBJ1-6
CDR3 protein: CASSLGRTDTQYF; CDR3 DNA: TGCGCCAGCAGCTTGGGGAGAACAGATACGCAGTATTTT; D gene: NA; clone size: NA; V gene: TRBV5-1; J gene: TRBJ2-3
CDR3 protein: CAGSAGQGFYGYTF; CDR3 DNA: TGTGCCGGCTCCGCGGGACAGGGGTTCTATGGCTACACCTTC; D gene: TRBD1; clone size: NA; V gene: TRBV6-1; J gene: TRBJ1-2
CDR3 protein: CASSLAPEQGDTGELFF; CDR3 DNA: TGTGCCAGCAGCTTAGCCCCGGAACAGGGTGACACCGGGGAGCTGTTTTTT; D gene: NA; clone size: NA; V gene: TRBV7-6; J gene: TRBJ2-2
CDR3 protein: CASSTGQIFLPENIQYF; CDR3 DNA: TGTGCCAGTAGTACCGGACAGATCTTCCTACCGGAAAACATTCAGTACTTC; D gene: NA; clone size: NA; V gene: TRBV19; J gene: TRBJ2-4
CDR3 protein: CASSNRGNNYGYTF; CDR3 DNA: TGTGCCAGTAGTAACAGGGGGAACAACTATGGCTACACCTTC; D gene: TRBD1; clone size: NA; V gene: TRBV19; J gene: TRBJ1-2
CDR3 protein: CASSLGFFADTQYF; CDR3 DNA: TGCGCCAGCAGCTTGGGTTTTTTCGCAGATACGCAGTATTTT; D gene: NA; clone size: NA; V gene: TRBV5-1; J gene: TRBJ2-3
CDR3 protein: CASSGRDRTSRTQYF; CDR3 DNA: TGTGCCAGCAGCGGCCGGGACAGGACCTCCCGTACGCAGTATTTT; D gene: TRBD1; clone size: NA; V gene: TRBV5-6; J gene: TRBJ2-3
CDR3 protein: CATSNLGGDYNEQFF; CDR3 DNA: TGTGCCACCTCAAATTTGGGCGGGGACTACAATGAGCAGTTCTTC; D gene: NA; clone size: NA; V gene: TRBV2; J gene: TRBJ2-1
CDR3 protein: CASSRGQEKIEAFF; CDR3 DNA: TGTGCCAGCAGCCGAGGACAGGAGAAAATTGAAGCTTTCTTT; D gene: TRBD1; clone size: NA; V gene: TRBV6-6; J gene: TRBJ1-1
CDR3 protein: CASRWRDSYNEQFF; CDR3 DNA: TGTGCCAGTAGATGGAGGGACTCCTACAATGAGCAGTTCTTC; D gene: NA; clone size: NA; V gene: TRBV19; J gene: TRBJ2-1
CDR3 protein: CASSARGGATYEQYF; CDR3 DNA: TGTGCCAGCAGCGCCCGGGGGGGAGCGACCTACGAGCAGTACTTC; D gene: TRBD2; clone size: NA; V gene: TRBV5-4; J gene: TRBJ2-7
CDR3 protein: CASSQDRPSVSDTQYF; CDR3 DNA: TGCGCCAGCAGCCAAGATAGGCCTAGCGTTTCGGATACGCAGTATTTT; D gene: NA; clone size: NA; V gene: TRBV4-3; J gene: TRBJ2-3
CDR3 protein: CASSGPGVWNTGELFF; CDR3 DNA: TGTGCCAGCAGTGGACCGGGGGTTTGGAACACCGGGGAGCTGTTTTTT; D gene: NA; clone size: NA; V gene: TRBV25-1; J gene: TRBJ2-2
CDR3 protein: CASSPRITGTSGSGNYNEQFF; CDR3 DNA: TGTGCCAGCTCACCACGGATTACCGGGACTAGCGGGAGCGGGAACTACAATGAGCAGTTCTTC; D gene: TRBD2; clone size: NA; V gene: TRBV18; J gene: TRBJ2-1
CDR3 protein: CASSFMGQGNTIYF; CDR3 DNA: TGTGCCAGCAGTTTTATGGGACAGGGAAACACCATATATTTT; D gene: TRBD1; clone size: NA; V gene: TRBV6-1; J gene: TRBJ1-3
CDR3 protein: CASSGSGVNTGELFF; CDR3 DNA: TGCGCCAGCAGCGGCAGCGGAGTGAACACCGGGGAGCTGTTTTTT; D gene: NA; clone size: NA; V gene: TRBV5-1; J gene: TRBJ2-2
CDR3 protein: CATSRDRGASGGAFF; CDR3 DNA: TGTGCCACCAGCAGAGATCGGGGGGCGTCGGGGGGAGCTTTCTTT; D gene: NA; clone size: NA; V gene: TRBV15; J gene: TRBJ1-1
CDR3 protein: CASRARQGQETQYF; CDR3 DNA: TGTGCCAGCAGAGCAAGACAGGGCCAAGAGACCCAGTACTTC; D gene: TRBD1; clone size: once; V gene: TRBV7-2; J gene: TRBJ2-5
CDR3 protein: CASSQDRGRVTEAFF; CDR3 DNA: TGCGCCAGCAGCCAAGACAGGGGGCGGGTCACTGAAGCTTTCTTT; D gene: TRBD1; clone size: NA; V gene: TRBV4-1; J gene: TRBJ1-1
CDR3 protein: CASRSRETQYF; CDR3 DNA: TGTGCCAGCCGGTCCCGGGAGACCCAGTACTTC; D gene: NA; clone size: NA; V gene: TRBV27; J gene: TRBJ2-5
CDR3 protein: CASKKTSGGYNEQFF; CDR3 DNA: TGTGCCAGCAAAAAGACTAGCGGCGGATACAATGAGCAGTTCTTC; D gene: TRBD2; clone size: NA; V gene: TRBV6-1; J gene: TRBJ2-1
CDR3 protein: CASSKWDRVDTQYF; CDR3 DNA: TGTGCCAGCAGCAAATGGGACAGGGTAGATACGCAGTATTTT; D gene: TRBD1; clone size: NA; V gene: TRBV9; J gene: TRBJ2-3
CDR3 protein: CASSLSGRGQSEAFF; CDR3 DNA: TGTGCCAGCAGTTTATCGGGCAGGGGGCAATCTGAAGCTTTCTTT; D gene: TRBD1; clone size: NA; V gene: TRBV28; J gene: TRBJ1-1
CDR3 protein: CSALTGNTEAFF; CDR3 DNA: TGCAGCGCCCTAACAGGTAACACTGAAGCTTTCTTT; D gene: NA; clone size: NA; V gene: TRBV29-1; J gene: TRBJ1-1
CDR3 protein: CASSDLAGGLNEQFF; CDR3 DNA: TGCGCCAGCAGCGACTTAGCGGGAGGGCTCAATGAGCAGTTCTTC; D gene: TRBD2; clone size: NA; V gene: TRBV5-1; J gene: TRBJ2-1
CDR3 protein: CASSLLTGGGNQPQHF; CDR3 DNA: TGTGCCAGCAGTTTGCTGACAGGGGGCGGCAATCAGCCCCAGCATTTT; D gene: TRBD1; clone size: NA; V gene: TRBV28; J gene: TRBJ1-5
CDR3 protein: CATSRGGGITRANEKLFF; CDR3 DNA: TGTGCCACCAGCAGAGGAGGAGGCATTACTCGGGCTAATGAAAAACTGTTTTTT; D gene: NA; clone size: NA; V gene: TRBV15; J gene: TRBJ1-4
CDR3 protein: CAISESAGVGGYTF; CDR3 DNA: TGTGCCATCAGTGAGTCGGCGGGGGTTGGAGGCTACACCTTC; D gene: NA; clone size: NA; V gene: TRBV10-3; J gene: TRBJ1-2
CDR3 protein: CASSSWDRDTEAFF; CDR3 DNA: TGTGCCAGCAGCTCGTGGGACAGAGACACTGAAGCTTTCTTT; D gene: TRBD1; clone size: NA; V gene: TRBV11-2; J gene: TRBJ1-1
CDR3 protein: CASSSPGTGHNEQFF; CDR3 DNA: TGCGCCAGCAGCTCCCCCGGGACAGGGCACAATGAGCAGTTCTTC; D gene: TRBD1; clone size: NA; V gene: TRBV5-1; J gene: TRBJ2-1
CDR3 protein: CASSGTGLAGETQYF; CDR3 DNA: TGTGCCAGCAGCGGCACCGGACTAGCGGGAGAGACCCAGTACTTC; D gene: TRBD2; clone size: NA; V gene: TRBV9; J gene: TRBJ2-5
CDR3 protein: CASSSGLGGMGEQFF; CDR3 DNA: TGTGCCAGCAGCTCGGGACTAGGGGGGATGGGTGAGCAGTTCTTC; D gene: TRBD2; clone size: NA; V gene: TRBV7-2; J gene: TRBJ2-1
CDR3 protein: CASRRGLAALSSYNEQFF; CDR3 DNA: TGTGCCAGCAGACGGGGACTAGCGGCCTTGAGCTCCTACAATGAGCAGTTCTTC; D gene: TRBD2; clone size: NA; V gene: TRBV5-5; J gene: TRBJ2-1
CDR3 protein: CASSGRVSTNEKLFF; CDR3 DNA: TGTGCCAGCAGTGGGCGGGTCTCAACTAATGAAAAACTGTTTTTT; D gene: NA; clone size: NA; V gene: TRBV2; J gene: TRBJ1-4
CDR3 protein: CASSLVTRREGASPLHF; CDR3 DNA: TGTGCCAGCAGCTTAGTTACACGGCGCGAGGGGGCTTCACCCCTCCACTTT; D gene: TRBD1; clone size: NA; V gene: TRBV7-7; J gene: TRBJ1-6
CDR3 protein: CASSPTGEQYF; CDR3 DNA: TGTGCCAGCAGCCCGACAGGCGAGCAGTACTTC; D gene: NA; clone size: NA; V gene: TRBV7-9; J gene: TRBJ2-7
CDR3 protein: CASSIRPQGWLAGAVKTQYF; CDR3 DNA: TGTGCCAGCAGCATACGACCCCAAGGGTGGCTAGCGGGGGCCGTAAAGACCCAGTACTTC; D gene: TRBD2; clone size: NA; V gene: TRBV7-8; J gene: TRBJ2-5
CDR3 protein: CASSVDRAVFYGYTF; CDR3 DNA: TGTGCCAGCAGCGTTGACAGGGCCGTATTCTATGGCTACACCTTC; D gene: TRBD1; clone size: NA; V gene: TRBV5-6; J gene: TRBJ1-2